This T cell receptor (beta chain) was documented in a study of shared clonotypes between healthy human individuals. General study findings and limits: Sampling included only blood; tissue repertoires likely differ.

V lost 2 bases and J lost 5, with 24 bases in between. The CDR3 consists of 18 residues. Germline V gene data show CDR1 as KGHSH and CDR2 as LQKENI. Worth noting for this clone: What it binds is not known.

Here immunoSEQ multiplex PCR was the method, and the copy in TCRdb shows in-frame clones only, minus some. The sample contains around 1.6 million clones, 95% to 99% of which appear only once. The sequenced sample was naive CD4+ T cells sorted from blood. Noted subset: CD45RA+ positively selected. This receptor was identified in a man under 40 in good health. The chain joins TRBV18 to TRBJ2-5; D is unclear. CDR3 protein: CASSPRSPRRAVAETQYF. CDR3 DNA: TGTGCCAGCTCACCAAGGTCGCCGCGAAGGGCCGTTGCGGAGACCCAGTACTTC.